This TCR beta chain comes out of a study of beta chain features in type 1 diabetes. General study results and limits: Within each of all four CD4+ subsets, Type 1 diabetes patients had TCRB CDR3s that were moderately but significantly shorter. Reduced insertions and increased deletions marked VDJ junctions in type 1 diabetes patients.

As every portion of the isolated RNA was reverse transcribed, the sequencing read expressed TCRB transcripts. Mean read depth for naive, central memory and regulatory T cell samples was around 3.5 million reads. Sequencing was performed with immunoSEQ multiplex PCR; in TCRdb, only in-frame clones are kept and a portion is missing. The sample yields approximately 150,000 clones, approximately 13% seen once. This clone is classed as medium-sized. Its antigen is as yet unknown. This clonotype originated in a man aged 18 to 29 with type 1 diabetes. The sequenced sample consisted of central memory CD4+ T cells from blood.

The CDR3 sequence: CASSLRATNEKLFF. DNA of the CDR3: TGTGCCAGCAGCTTAAGGGCAACTAATGAAAAACTGTTTTTT. This rearrangement joins TRBV7-2 to TRBJ1-4, with D hard to call. V was clipped by 2 bases and J by 0 bases, with 4 bases between them. Germline V gene lookup returns CDR1 SGHTA and CDR2 FQGNSA. This CDR3 has 14 amino acids.